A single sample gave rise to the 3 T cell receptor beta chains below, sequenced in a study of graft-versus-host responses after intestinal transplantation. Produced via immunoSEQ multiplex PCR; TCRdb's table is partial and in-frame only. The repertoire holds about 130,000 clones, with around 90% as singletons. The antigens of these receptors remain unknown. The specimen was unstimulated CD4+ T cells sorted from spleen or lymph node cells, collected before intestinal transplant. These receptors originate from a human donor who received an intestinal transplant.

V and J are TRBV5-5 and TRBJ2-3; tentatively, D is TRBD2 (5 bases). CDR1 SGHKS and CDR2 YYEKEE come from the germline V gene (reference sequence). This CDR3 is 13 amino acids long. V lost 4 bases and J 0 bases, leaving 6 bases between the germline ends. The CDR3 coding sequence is TGTGCCAGCAGCCGGACTAGCACAGATACGCAGTATTTT. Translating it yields CASSRTSTDTQYF.

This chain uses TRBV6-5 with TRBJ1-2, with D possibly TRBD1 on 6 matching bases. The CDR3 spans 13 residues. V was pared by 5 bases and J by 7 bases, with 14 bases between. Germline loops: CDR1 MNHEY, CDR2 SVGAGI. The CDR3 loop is CASSEERGGGYTF. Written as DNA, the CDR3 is TGTGCCAGCAGTGAAGAGAGAGGGGGTGGCTACACCTTC.

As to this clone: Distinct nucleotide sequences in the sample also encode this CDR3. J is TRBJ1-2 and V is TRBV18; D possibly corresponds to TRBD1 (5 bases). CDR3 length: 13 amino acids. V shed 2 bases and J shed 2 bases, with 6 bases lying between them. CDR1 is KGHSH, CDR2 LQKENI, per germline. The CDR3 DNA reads TGTGCCAGCTCACCAGACAGCAACTATGGCTACACCTTC. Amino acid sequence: CASSPDSNYGYTF.